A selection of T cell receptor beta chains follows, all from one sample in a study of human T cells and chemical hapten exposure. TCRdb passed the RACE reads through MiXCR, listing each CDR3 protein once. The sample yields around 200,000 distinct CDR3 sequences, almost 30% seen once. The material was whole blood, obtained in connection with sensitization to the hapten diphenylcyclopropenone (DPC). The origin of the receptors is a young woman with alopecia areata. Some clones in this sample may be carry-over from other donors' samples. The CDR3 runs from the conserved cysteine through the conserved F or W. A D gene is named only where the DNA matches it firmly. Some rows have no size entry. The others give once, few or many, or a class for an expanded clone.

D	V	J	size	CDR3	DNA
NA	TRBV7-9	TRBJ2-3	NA	CASSLTDNTDTQYF	TGTGCCAGCAGCTTAACAGATAACACAGATACGCAGTATTTT
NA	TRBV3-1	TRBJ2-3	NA	CASSTYPSATQYF	TGTGCCAGCAGCACCTATCCCAGCGCTACGCAGTATTTT
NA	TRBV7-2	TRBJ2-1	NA	CASSLLGGYNEQFF	TGTGCCAGCAGCTTACTCGGAGGTTACAATGAGCAGTTCTTC
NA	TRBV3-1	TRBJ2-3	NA	CASSQDLPQGGMEQYF	TGTGCCAGCAGCCAAGATCTCCCCCAAGGCGGGATGGAGCAGTATTTT
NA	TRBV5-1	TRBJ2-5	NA	CASSLIPEQETQYF	TGCGCCAGCAGCTTGATCCCGGAGCAAGAGACCCAGTACTTC
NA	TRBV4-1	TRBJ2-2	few	CASRSPGLANTGELFF	TGCGCCAGCAGATCCCCAGGGTTAGCGAACACCGGGGAGCTGTTTTTT
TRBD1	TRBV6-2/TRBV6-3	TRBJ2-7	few	CASTRPWTGERIPYEQYF	TGTGCCAGCACCCGCCCTTGGACAGGGGAGCGAATTCCGTACGAGCAGTACTTC
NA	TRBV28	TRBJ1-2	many	CATLGAGGYTF	TGTGCCACCCTTGGGGCGGGTGGCTACACCTTC
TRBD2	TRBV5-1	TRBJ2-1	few	CASSNLAGEDNEQFF	TGCGCCAGCAGCAATCTGGCGGGAGAAGACAATGAGCAGTTCTTC
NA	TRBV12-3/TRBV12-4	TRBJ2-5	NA	CASSLVLETQYF	TGTGCCAGCAGTTTAGTGCTTGAGACCCAGTACTTC
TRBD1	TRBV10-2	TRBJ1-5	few	CASSESSPDRATF	TGCGCCAGCAGTGAGTCGAGCCCAGACAGGGCGACTTTT
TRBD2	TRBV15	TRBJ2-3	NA	CATSGGGLGSVTQYF	TGTGCCACCAGTGGAGGGGGACTAGGAAGTGTTACGCAGTATTTT
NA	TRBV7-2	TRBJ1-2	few	CASSNEPGRRIFYGYTF	TGTGCCAGCAGCAATGAGCCGGGACGGAGGATCTTCTATGGCTACACCTTC
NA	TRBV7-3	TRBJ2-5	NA	CASSSNREETQYF	TGTGCCAGCAGCTCCAACAGGGAAGAGACCCAGTACTTC
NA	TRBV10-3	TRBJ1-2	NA	CAISGGGDYGYTF	TGTGCCATCAGTGGGGGGGGTGACTATGGCTACACCTTC
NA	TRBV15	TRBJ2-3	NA	CATSRDSPEDTQYF	TGTGCCACCAGCAGAGATAGTCCTGAAGATACGCAGTATTTT
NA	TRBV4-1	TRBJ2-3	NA	CASSQGWRGPDTQYF	TGCGCCAGCAGCCAAGGATGGCGGGGCCCAGATACGCAGTATTTT
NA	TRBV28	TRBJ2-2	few	CASSLGGIDTGELFF	TGTGCCAGCAGTTTAGGGGGGATAGACACCGGGGAGCTGTTTTTT
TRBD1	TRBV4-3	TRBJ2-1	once	CASSHDRGLLDEQFF	TGCGCCAGCAGCCACGACAGGGGACTTTTGGATGAGCAGTTCTTC
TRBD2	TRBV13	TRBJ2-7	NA	CASSPMTSGIGEQYF	TGTGCCAGCAGCCCCATGACTAGCGGGATAGGCGAGCAGTACTTC
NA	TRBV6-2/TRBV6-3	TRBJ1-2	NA	CASRGRLHYGYTF	TGTGCCAGCAGGGGACGGCTGCACTATGGCTACACCTTC
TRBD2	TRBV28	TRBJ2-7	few	CASSPTRGGEYEQYF	TGTGCCAGCAGTCCTACCCGGGGGGGGGAGTACGAGCAGTACTTC
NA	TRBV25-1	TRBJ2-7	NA	CASSQDSSSYEQYF	TGTGCCAGCAGCCAGGACAGTAGCTCCTACGAGCAGTACTTC
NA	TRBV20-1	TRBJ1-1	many	CSAPRLPGTEAFF	TGCAGTGCTCCCCGACTGCCTGGGACTGAAGCTTTCTTT
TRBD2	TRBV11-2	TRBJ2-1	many	CASSNGLASGLEQFF	TGTGCCAGCAGCAATGGACTAGCGTCCGGACTTGAGCAGTTCTTC
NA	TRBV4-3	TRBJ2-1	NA	CASSQVMDPYNEQFF	TGCGCCAGCAGCCAAGTCATGGACCCCTACAATGAGCAGTTCTTC
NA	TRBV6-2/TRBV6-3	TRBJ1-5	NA	CASEQGLDQPQHF	TGTGCCAGCGAGCAGGGGCTCGATCAGCCCCAGCATTTT
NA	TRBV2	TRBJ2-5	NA	CASSGSLRETQYF	TGTGCCAGCAGTGGCTCACTCCGTGAGACCCAGTACTTC
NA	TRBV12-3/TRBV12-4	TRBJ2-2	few	CASSEGNTGELFF	TGTGCCAGCAGTGAGGGTAACACCGGGGAGCTGTTTTTT
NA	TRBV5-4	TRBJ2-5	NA	CASSSGSWETQYF	TGTGCCAGCAGCTCCGGGAGTTGGGAGACCCAGTACTTC
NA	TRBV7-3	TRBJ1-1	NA	CASSPSGGDTEAFF	TGTGCCAGCAGCCCTTCCGGGGGGGACACTGAAGCTTTCTTT
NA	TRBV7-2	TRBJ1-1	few	CASSPQVGGQTEAFF	TGTGCCAGCAGCCCTCAGGTCGGGGGCCAGACTGAAGCTTTCTTT
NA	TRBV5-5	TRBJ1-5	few	CASSLVAGDNQPQHF	TGTGCCAGCAGCTTGGTTGCAGGGGACAATCAGCCCCAGCATTTT
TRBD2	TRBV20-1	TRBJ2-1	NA	CSAILTSGGANEQFF	TGCAGTGCTATACTGACTAGCGGGGGGGCTAATGAGCAGTTCTTC
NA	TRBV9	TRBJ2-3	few	CASSVRAGGITDTQYF	TGTGCCAGCAGCGTAAGGGCAGGCGGGATCACAGATACGCAGTATTTT
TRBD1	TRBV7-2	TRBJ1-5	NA	CASSPGGNQPQHF	TGTGCCAGCAGCCCAGGGGGAAATCAGCCCCAGCATTTT
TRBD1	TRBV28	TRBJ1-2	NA	CASNPRTGGSYGYTF	TGTGCCAGCAACCCGCGGACAGGAGGGTCGTATGGCTACACCTTC
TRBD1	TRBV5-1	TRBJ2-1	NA	CASSSRQGLGEQFF	TGCGCCAGCAGCTCGAGACAGGGGTTGGGTGAGCAGTTCTTC
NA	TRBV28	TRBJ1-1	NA	CASTSPPDTEAFF	TGTGCCAGCACCTCCCCCCCCGACACTGAAGCTTTCTTT
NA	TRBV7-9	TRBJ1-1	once	CASSLMGMNTEAFF	TGTGCCAGCAGCTTAATGGGCATGAACACTGAAGCTTTCTTT
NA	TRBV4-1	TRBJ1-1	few	CASSQDQQGKAFF	TGCGCCAGCAGCCAAGATCAACAGGGTAAAGCTTTCTTT
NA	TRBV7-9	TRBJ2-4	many	CASSTENIQYF	TGTGCCAGCAGCACGGAAAACATTCAGTACTTC
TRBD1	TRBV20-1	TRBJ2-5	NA	CSARVRTGYGGAETQYF	TGCAGTGCTAGGGTGAGGACAGGGTACGGCGGGGCAGAGACCCAGTACTTC
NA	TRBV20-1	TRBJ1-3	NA	CSARDHRSPDETIYF	TGCAGTGCTAGAGATCATAGGTCCCCGGATGAGACCATATATTTT
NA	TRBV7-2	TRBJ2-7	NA	CASSLNQGYEQYF	TGTGCCAGCAGCCTAAACCAGGGGTACGAGCAGTACTTC
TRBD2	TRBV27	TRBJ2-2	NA	CASRDSGRDANTGELFF	TGTGCCAGCAGGGATAGCGGGAGGGACGCGAACACCGGGGAGCTGTTTTTT
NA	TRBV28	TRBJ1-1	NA	CASVGSPGNTEAFF	TGTGCCAGCGTAGGATCGCCGGGGAACACTGAAGCTTTCTTT
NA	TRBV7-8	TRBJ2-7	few	CASSPGPSRSSYEQYF	TGTGCCAGCAGTCCCGGACCTTCTCGGAGCTCCTACGAGCAGTACTTC
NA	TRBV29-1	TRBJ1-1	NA	CSVDEGTNTEAFF	TGCAGCGTTGATGAGGGGACGAACACTGAAGCTTTCTTT